The text below deals with one TCR beta chain. The CDR3 consists of 17 residues. Trimming stripped 5 bases from V and 2 bases from J, with 19 bases between. CDR1 and CDR2 (germline): SGHTA, FQGNSA. The TCR beta repertoire was assessed by survey-level immunoSEQ sequencing. TCRdb keeps only in-frame clones here, not all; method: immunoSEQ multiplex PCR. The sample contains roughly 68,000 clones, about 93% of which appear only once. Sequencing was done on a sample of PBMCs. This TCR came from a man aged 40-50 years with rheumatoid arthritis. The gene calls are TRBV7-2 and TRBJ1-3; tentatively, D is TRBD1 (6 bases). CDR3 loop: CASSTQVGGAPGNTIYF. CDR3 sequence (DNA): TGTGCCAGCAGCACCCAAGTAGGGGGGGCTCCTGGAAACACCATATATTTT.